Below, 4 T cell receptor beta chains from the same sample are listed, as sequenced in a study of shared clonotypes between healthy human individuals. Produced via immunoSEQ multiplex PCR; TCRdb's table is partial and in-frame only. Of some 900,000 clones listed, over 60% are singletons. Sample: memory CD4+ T cells sorted from blood. Subset in this sample: CD45RA-negative fraction. Every receptor here comes from a young man in good health.

The CDR3 coding sequence is TGTGCCTGGAGTGCCTACGCCTATGGCTACACCTTC. It encodes CAWSAYAYGYTF. The V gene is TRBV30, the J gene TRBJ1-2, with unresolved D. V shed 1 base and J shed 4 bases, with 7 bases lying between them. Germline V gene sequence: CDR1 GTSNPN, CDR2 SVGIG (reference sequence). The CDR3 is made up of 12 amino acids.

V usage is TRBV11-2 and J usage is TRBJ2-5; 11 bases align to TRBD2. Losses at the gene ends were 7 bases for V and 3 bases for J; bases not matched to a gene: 4. From germline, CDR1 is SGHAT and CDR2 FQNNGV. This CDR3 has 14 residues. The CDR3 reads CASTRSGREETQYF. CDR3 nucleotides: TGTGCCAGCACCCGTAGCGGGAGGGAAGAGACCCAGTACTTC.

This clone has a count of ten or more. The V call is TRBV4-1, the J call TRBJ2-2; D is uncertain. This CDR3 region has 15 residues. V was trimmed by 4 bases and J by 0 bases, leaving 9 bases between them. Looked up from germline, CDR1 is MGHRA and CDR2 is YSYEKL. The CDR3 sequence is CASSLGRANTGELFF. The CDR3 DNA follows: TGCGCCAGCAGCCTTGGACGTGCGAACACCGGGGAGCTGTTTTTT.

The rearrangement joins TRBV29-1 to TRBJ1-2; tentatively, D is TRBD1 (6 bases). The germline V gene encodes CDR1 SQVTM and CDR2 ANQGSEA. This CDR3 is built from 13 residues. V lost 4 bases and J 4 bases, leaving 13 bases between the germline ends. The CDR3 is CSVGRDTFYGYTF. CDR3 DNA: TGCAGCGTTGGTCGGGACACATTCTATGGCTACACCTTC.